This entry is about one TCR beta chain. Its antigen remains undetermined. Per-base quality was not reported, and no clone a single base away is much larger than it. TCRbeta CDR3 regions were amplified from genomic DNA using the immunoSEQ Assay, a bias-controlled multiplex PCR. Concerning the study's data processing: Nucleated cell counts per sample were estimated from amplification of reference gene primers within the assay. Sequence reads were collapsed and filtered to measure the absolute abundance of every unique TCRbeta CDR3 rearrangement. For each sample, productive Simpson clonality was calculated as the square root of Simpson's diversity index over productive rearrangements. Imported from immuneACCESS, the table was reduced by TCRdb to in-frame sequences with V and J called. These copies leave out some clones; in studies compared against another copy, an unresolved V gene accounts for under half, and the cause of the remainder is not known. V and J calls and clone size are those listed in that table; D and trimming were worked out from the DNA. In all, the sample holds over 120,000 clones, and approximately 80% of those were seen once. Of the sample, under 6% is held by the ten largest clones.

These data come from a study of blood T cell repertoires in COVID-19 (dated by TCRdb to the early 2020s). As for the study more broadly: The collaborator samples originated in the United States, Italy and Spain and spanned the acute and convalescent phases of COVID-19. Where available, HLA class I and class II types were obtained from metadata supplied by the sample provider rather than from assay-based typing. The repertoires were released in a freely available public database intended as a resource for research on the immune response to SARS-CoV-2. Samples came from the ongoing ImmuneRACE study (first 160 participants) plus 1,254 subjects from 6 global collaborators. The material from the prospective study consisted of cDNA or gDNA derived from T cells, B-cell-depleted T cells, or PBMCs. A de-identified subject ID, COVID-19 status, age in years and sex were almost always included in the sample metadata. Subjects who had been exposed to COVID-19, were actively infected with it, or had recovered from it provided the deeply sampled blood TCRbeta repertoires that made up the dataset. General findings and caveats noted by the study authors: Clinical and demographic metadata were provided uncurated, with the amount varying by source and participant.

CDR1 SEHNR and CDR2 FQNEAQ are derived from the germline V gene (reference sequence). The CDR3 numbers 14 residues from cysteine through phenylalanine. Here the CDR3 DNA is all that survives: 42 bases in frame from base 1. V is clipped by 4 bases and J by 3 bases, and the sequence between their germline boundaries is 10 bases long. Collaborating institutions collected whole blood in K2EDTA tubes following their own protocols. For TCRbeta analysis, collaborators shipped samples as frozen whole blood, isolated PBMCs, or DNA extracted from either of those sample types. The sample consisted of peripheral blood. Recombination connected TRBV7-9 to TRBJ1-5, with TRBD1 as a weak D call on 6 bases. This TCR was sampled from a woman older than 75 with active or convalescent COVID-19. CDR3 protein: CASSSDSFNQPQHF. The DNA reads as follows: TGTGCCAGCAGCTCGGACAGTTTCAATCAGCCCCAGCATTTT. The entire variable domain, with the stretches around the CDR3 drawn from the reference TRBV7-9 and TRBJ1-5 proteins, is DTGVSQNPRHKITKRGQNVTFRCDPISEHNRLYWYRQTLGQGPEFLTYFQNEAQLEKSRLLSDRFSAERPKGSFSTLEIQRTEQGDSAMYLCASSSDSFNQPQHFGDGTRLSIL.